These 22 T cell receptor beta chains came from one sample sequenced in a study of OX40 agonist ivuxolimab in advanced cancers. Method: immunoSEQ multiplex PCR; TCRdb's copy keeps in-frame clones and lacks some. In the table there are tens of thousands of clones, more than 80% of which are singletons. Source: CD4+ or CD8+ T cells sorted from blood, taken in a trial of the OX40 agonist ivuxolimab. The receptors come from an adult with an advanced solid tumor such as melanoma, head and neck, liver or kidney cancer.

The chain combines TRBV11-3 with TRBJ2-1; tentative D call: TRBD2 (6 bases). From germline, CDR1 is SGHNT and CDR2 YENEEA. The V end lost 5 bases, the J end lost 7 bases, and 15 bases lay between the germline ends. This CDR3 has 14 residues. The CDR3 loop reads CASSRGPGTNEQFF. DNA of the CDR3: TGTGCCAGCAGCCGCGGTCCAGGGACTAATGAGCAGTTCTTC.

This chain joins TRBV5-4 and TRBJ1-1; D remains ambiguous. CDR1 SGHNT and CDR2 YYREEE come from the germline V gene (reference sequence). The CDR3 spans 14 residues. Trimming removed 1 base from V and 1 base from J, with 8 bases in between. CDR3 coding DNA: TGTGCCAGCAGCTTGATTGGCCCGAACACTGAAGCTTTCTTT. It specifies CASSLIGPNTEAFF.

This chain connects TRBV18 to TRBJ2-1; 9 bases line up with TRBD2. The CDR3 runs to 17 residues. Per germline, CDR1 KGHSH and CDR2 LQKENI. J was trimmed by 2 bases and V by 2 bases; bases with no gene match: 7. CDR3 nucleotides: TGTGCCAGCTCACCAATAGTCGCGGGAGGGCCCTACAATGAGCAGTTCTTC. It codes for CASSPIVAGGPYNEQFF.

The V call is TRBV11-2, the J call TRBJ2-4; D uncertain. This CDR3 contains 12 residues. Trimming pared 1 base from V and 7 bases from J, leaving 5 bases between. The germline CDR1 and CDR2 sequences are SGHAT and FQNNGV. CDR3 region: CASSLGENIQYF. The DNA of the CDR3 is TGTGCCAGCAGCTTAGGAGAGAACATTCAGTACTTC.

The chain has TRBV19 and TRBJ2-7; 12 positions agree with TRBD2. Germline assignment: CDR1 LNHDA and CDR2 SQIVND (reference sequence). V gave up 2 bases and J gave up 3 bases; unmatched junction bases: 23. This CDR3 has 22 residues. This CDR3 is CASSIITGVGLAGGLSNYEQYF. DNA for the CDR3: TGTGCCAGTAGTATAATCACAGGGGTAGGCCTAGCGGGAGGGCTGTCTAACTACGAGCAGTACTTC. Using reference TRBV19 and TRBJ2-7 for the parts outside the CDR3, the full variable domain is DGGITQSPKYLFRKEGQNVTLSCEQNLNHDAMYWYRQDPGQGLRLIYYSQIVNDFQKGDIAEGYSVSREKKESFPLTVTSAQKNPTAFYLCASSIITGVGLAGGLSNYEQYFGPGTRLTVT.

The chain couples TRBV18 to TRBJ1-3; maybe TRBD1 (5 bases). Trimming cost V 10 bases and J 1 base, with 17 bases left between them. The CDR3 runs 15 residues. The germline V gene has CDR1 KGHSH and CDR2 LQKENI. The chain's CDR3 is CATAGGRTSGNTIYF. The CDR3 DNA reads TGTGCCACCGCCGGGGGTCGAACTTCTGGAAACACCATATATTTT.

This clone has a single count. The rearrangement links TRBV19 to TRBJ2-5, with D possibly matching TRBD2 (7 bases). Germline lookup yields CDR1 LNHDA and CDR2 SQIVND (reference sequence). The CDR3 is 16 amino acids. Trimming stripped 6 bases from V and 4 bases from J, with 21 bases between. CDR3 region: CASSPTPGGSGETQYF. CDR3 bases: TGTGCCAGTAGCCCTACACCGGGGGGCAGTGGAGAGACCCAGTACTTC.

Worth noting for this clone: One end of the junction does not line up with germline, which may come from a read error. The chain is built from TRBV5-4 and TRBJ2-2, with D hard to call. This CDR3 is 13 amino acids long. CDR1 and CDR2 from the germline V gene are SGHNT and YYREEE (reference sequence). In DNA form, the CDR3 reads TGTGCCAGCAGCTTGGCTAACGCCGGCGAGCTGTTTTTT. This encodes CASSLANAGELFF.

For the CDR3, the DNA is TGTGCCAGCTCACTTCCGGGACAGCTCCAAGAGACCCAGTACTTC. Its translation: CASSLPGQLQETQYF. The chain recombines TRBV18 with TRBJ2-5, with 7 nucleotides matching TRBD1. Germline V gives CDR1 KGHSH, CDR2 LQKENI. The CDR3 consists of 15 residues. With 4 bases clipped from V and 1 base from J, the junction kept 6 bases outside the gene matches.

The chain uses TRBV7-8 and TRBJ2-5, with a weak D call TRBD2 (6 bases). The V gene lost 4 bases and the J gene lost 4 bases, with 22 bases spanning the gap. CDR3 length equals 17 residues. Germline values: CDR1 SGHVS, CDR2 FQNEAQ. As DNA, the CDR3 is TGTGCCAGCAGCTCCCTGGATTTGCGGTGGGGAGGAGAGACCCAGTACTTC. Translating gives CASSSLDLRWGGETQYF.

This sequence joins TRBV18 and TRBJ1-2; 8 bases fit TRBD1. From germline, CDR1 is KGHSH and CDR2 LQKENI. The CDR3 spans 17 residues. V lost 0 bases and J lost 8; bases outside the gene matches: 14. This chain's CDR3 is CASSPPARGRAEGGYTF. The CDR3 DNA reads as TGTGCCAGCTCACCACCGGCCAGGGGGCGAGCGGAGGGAGGCTACACCTTC.

The chain links TRBV18 to TRBJ2-3; 7 bases are shared with TRBD2. J gave up 5 bases and V 6 bases, and 5 bases lay outside the gene matches. Germline V gene sequence: CDR1 KGHSH, CDR2 LQKENI. This CDR3 is 13 amino acids long. CDR3 sequence reads: CASSTSVGDTQYF. The CDR3 DNA is TGTGCCAGCTCTACTAGCGTTGGAGATACGCAGTATTTT.

The CDR3 loop reads CASSIGTGKGQQYF. For the CDR3, the DNA is TGTGCCAGCAGCATTGGGACAGGGAAGGGTCAGCAGTACTTC. The V gene is TRBV2, the J gene TRBJ2-7; 9 nucleotides match TRBD1. The CDR3 loop spans 14 amino acids. From germline, CDR1 is SNHLY and CDR2 FYNNEI. The junction had 11 bases not matched to a gene; V was cut back by 6 bases and J by 8 bases.

The rearrangement links TRBV10-3 to TRBJ2-7; D might be TRBD1 or TRBD2, each matching 5 bases. The V gene's germline CDR1 is ENHRY and CDR2 SYGVKD. V was trimmed by 6 bases and J by 7 bases, leaving 16 bases between them. The CDR3 has 13 amino acids. The CDR3 region is CAISLGRLEEQYF. The CDR3 DNA follows: TGTGCCATCAGCTTGGGACGCCTAGAAGAGCAGTACTTC.

The chain is built from TRBV29-1 and TRBJ2-7; 7 bases are a match to TRBD1. This CDR3 spans 16 amino acids. Germline V lookup: CDR1 SQVTM, CDR2 ANQGSEA. V was pared by 6 bases and J by 4 bases, with 18 bases of the junction left unmatched. The CDR3 is CSVSLPGQNTVYEQYF. The CDR3 region has the DNA TGCAGCGTATCGTTACCGGGACAGAACACCGTGTACGAGCAGTACTTC.

CDR3 region: CASSPSRDRNEQYF. CDR3 nucleotides: TGTGCCAGCAGTCCGTCCCGGGACCGGAACGAGCAGTACTTC. The V and J genes are TRBV28 and TRBJ2-7; D may match TRBD1 or TRBD2 (5 bases each). Germline CDR1 reads MDHEN; CDR2 reads SYDVKM. The CDR3 is made up of 14 amino acids. V was clipped by 5 bases and J by 5 bases, with 16 bases between them.

The V and J genes are TRBV25-1 and TRBJ2-2; D might be TRBD1 or TRBD2, each matching 5 bases. The CDR3 consists of 16 residues. Trimming left V 4 bases short and J 3 bases short, with 15 bases between. Germline CDR1 reads MGHDK; CDR2 reads SYGVNS. CDR3 in amino acids: CASSGDREEDTGELFF. CDR3 sequence (DNA): TGTGCCAGCAGTGGGGACCGCGAAGAGGACACCGGGGAGCTGTTTTTT.

This chain uses TRBV2 with TRBJ1-2; no clear D gene. Germline CDR1 and CDR2: SNHLY and FYNNEI. V was clipped by 6 bases and J by 6 bases, with 26 bases between them. The length of the CDR3 is 17 residues. CDR3 coding DNA: TGTGCCAGCAGATGGGGTCAGGCCCTCAATTTTAAGGATGGCTACACCTTC. Protein: CASRWGQALNFKDGYTF.

The CDR3 loop is CASSVSGDDYGYTF. The CDR3 DNA follows: TGTGCCAGCAGCGTAAGTGGGGACGACTATGGCTACACCTTC. V and J are TRBV9 and TRBJ1-2, with D possibly being TRBD1 (5 bases). Germline V gene lookup returns CDR1 SGDLS and CDR2 YYNGEE. This CDR3 contains 14 residues. V lost 1 base and J lost 3, with 10 bases in between. Complete variable domain (other parts from reference TRBV9 and TRBJ1-2): DSGVTQTPKHLITATGQRVTLRCSPRSGDLSVYWYQQSLDQGLQFLIQYYNGEERAKGNILERFSAQQFPDLHSELNLSSLELGDSALYFCASSVSGDDYGYTFGSGTRLTVV.

This clone was counted a few times. The chain employs TRBV29-1 and TRBJ1-5; the D is unclear. Germline lookup yields CDR1 SQVTM and CDR2 ANQGSEA. The CDR3 is 13 amino acids. V dropped 5 bases and J dropped 1 base, with 9 bases sitting between them. CDR3 bases: TGCAGCGTTAGGGCCGGGAGCAATCAGCCCCAGCATTTT. This sequence encodes CSVRAGSNQPQHF.

This clone has just a few counts. The chain recombines TRBV2 with TRBJ2-5; TRBD2 matches at 11 bases. Germline values: CDR1 SNHLY, CDR2 FYNNEI. This CDR3 region has 16 residues. J was trimmed by 5 bases and V by 6 bases; bases with no gene match: 11. The DNA for the CDR3 is TGTGCCAGCAGCGTGACTAGCGGGGATCCTCTTGAGACCCAGTACTTC. Amino acid sequence: CASSVTSGDPLETQYF.

The chain has TRBV7-9 and TRBJ2-5, with D possibly matching TRBD1 (6 bases). Trimming shortened V by 3 bases and J by 0 bases, and 14 bases separated the two germline ends. CDR3 length equals 16 residues. Germline CDR1 reads SEHNR; CDR2 reads FQNEAQ (reference sequence). The CDR3 sequence: CASSLGLRGYQETQYF. CDR3 DNA: TGTGCCAGCAGCTTGGGCCTCAGGGGTTACCAAGAGACCCAGTACTTC.